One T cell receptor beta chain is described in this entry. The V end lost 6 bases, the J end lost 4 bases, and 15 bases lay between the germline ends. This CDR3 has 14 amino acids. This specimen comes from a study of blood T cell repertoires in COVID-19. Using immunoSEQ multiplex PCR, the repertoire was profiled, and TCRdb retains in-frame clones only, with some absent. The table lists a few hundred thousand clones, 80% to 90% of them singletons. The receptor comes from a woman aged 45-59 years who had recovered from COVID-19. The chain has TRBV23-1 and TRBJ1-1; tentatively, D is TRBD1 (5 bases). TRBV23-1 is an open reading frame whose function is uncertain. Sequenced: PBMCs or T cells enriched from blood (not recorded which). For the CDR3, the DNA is TGCGCCAGCAGCCGACAGAAGAGGATCACTGAAGCTTTCTTT. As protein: CASSRQKRITEAFF.